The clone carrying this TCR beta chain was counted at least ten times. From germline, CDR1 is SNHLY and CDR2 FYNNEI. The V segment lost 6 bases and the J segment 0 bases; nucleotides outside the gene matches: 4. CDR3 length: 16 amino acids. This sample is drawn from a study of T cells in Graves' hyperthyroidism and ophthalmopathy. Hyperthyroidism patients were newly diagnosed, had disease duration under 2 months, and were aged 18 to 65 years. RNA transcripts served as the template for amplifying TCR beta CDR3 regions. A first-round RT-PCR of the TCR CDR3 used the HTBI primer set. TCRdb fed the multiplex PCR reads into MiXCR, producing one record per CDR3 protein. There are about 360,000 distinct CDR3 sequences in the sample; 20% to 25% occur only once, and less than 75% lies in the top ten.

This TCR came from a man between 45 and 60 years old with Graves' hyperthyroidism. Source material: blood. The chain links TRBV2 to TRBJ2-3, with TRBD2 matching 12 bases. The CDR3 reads CASSGLAGFSTDTQYF. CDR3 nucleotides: TGTGCCAGCAGCGGACTAGCGGGGTTTAGCACAGATACGCAGTATTTT.